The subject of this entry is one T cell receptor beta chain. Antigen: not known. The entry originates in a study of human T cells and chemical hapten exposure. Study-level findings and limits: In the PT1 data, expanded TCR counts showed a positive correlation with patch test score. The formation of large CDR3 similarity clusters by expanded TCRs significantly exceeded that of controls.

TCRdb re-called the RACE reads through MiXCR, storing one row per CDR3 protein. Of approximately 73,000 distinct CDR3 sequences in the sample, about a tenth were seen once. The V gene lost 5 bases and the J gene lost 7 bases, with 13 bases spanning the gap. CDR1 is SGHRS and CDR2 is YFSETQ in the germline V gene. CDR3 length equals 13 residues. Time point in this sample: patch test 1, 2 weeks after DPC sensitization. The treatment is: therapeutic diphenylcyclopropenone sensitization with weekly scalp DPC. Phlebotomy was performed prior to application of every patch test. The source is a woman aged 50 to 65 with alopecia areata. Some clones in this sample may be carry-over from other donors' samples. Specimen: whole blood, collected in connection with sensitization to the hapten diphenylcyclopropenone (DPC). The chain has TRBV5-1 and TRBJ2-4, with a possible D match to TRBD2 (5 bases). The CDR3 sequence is CASRKDGGNIQYF. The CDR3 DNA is TGCGCCAGCAGGAAGGACGGCGGGAACATTCAGTACTTC.